This TCR beta chain was retrieved from a study of T cells in Graves' hyperthyroidism and ophthalmopathy. This clonotype was counted only a few times. Its specificity is unknown. Study-wide findings and caveats: Ophthalmopathy got predicted by the model a median approximately 6.4 months before its onset.

Germline CDR1 is LGHDT and CDR2 is YNNKEL (reference sequence). CDR3 length: 12 residues. V dropped 1 base and J dropped 16 bases, with 11 bases sitting between them. TCR beta CDR3 regions were amplified from RNA transcripts. HTBI primers were used for first-round RT-PCR of the TCR CDR3. MiXCR, run by TCRdb on the multiplex PCR reads, gives a single entry per CDR3 protein. The repertoire holds over 700,000 distinct CDR3 sequences, with over 15% as singletons. Clinical symptoms, serum thyroxine and TRAb, thyroid ultrasound and orbital computed tomography were used for the diagnoses. The sample was blood. The chain has TRBV3-1 and TRBJ1-6; D gene uncertain. This TCR derives from a woman in her fifties or sixties with Graves' hyperthyroidism that later progressed to Graves' ophthalmopathy. CDR3 sequence: CASSQVPRFLHF. The CDR3 region has the DNA TGTGCCAGCAGCCAAGTACCACGTTTTCTCCACTTT.